The clone carrying this T cell receptor (beta chain) was recorded a few times. Its antigen is currently unknown. The sample belongs to a study of post-analysis software for immune sequencing data. Study-level background: The courses of disease that were included comprised relapsing-remitting, secondary progressive and progressive-relapsing multiple sclerosis. The study, taken as a whole, reports: Strong co-clustering by F measure linked samples that shared a preparation batch. Relative to controls, patients with multiple sclerosis showed significantly lower normalized Chao1 diversity. In patients, five or six TRBV segments were more frequent than in controls, with TRBV5-6, TRBV5-1 and TRBV20-1 among them.

Each TCR beta cDNA library carried unique molecular identifiers. Using its own MiXCR run on the PCR reads, TCRdb lists one record per CDR3 protein. The table has approximately 400,000 distinct CDR3 sequences, around 33% seen once. The CDR3 contains 16 residues. With 0 bases removed from V and 7 bases from J, the gap between germline ends came to 15 bases. Germline V gene sequence: CDR1 SGHTA, CDR2 FQGTGA. The specimen sequenced was blood. The sequence derives from a girl aged 10-17 years with multiple sclerosis. The V call is TRBV7-3, the J call TRBJ2-2; possibly TRBD2 for D (6 bases). CDR3 DNA sequence: TGTGCCAGCAGCTTAACCCTAGCGCCTCGTGGCGGGGAGCTGTTTTTT. Its translation: CASSLTLAPRGGELFF.